These T cell receptor beta chains were read from a single sample in a study of T cell clonotyping in hematopoietic cell transplantation. The assay was immunoSEQ multiplex PCR, and TCRdb's table has in-frame clones only and misses some. This table holds 35,000 to 45,000 clones, around 95% found once. Here the sequenced sample was peripheral blood mononuclear cells, taken before stem cell transplant. These receptors came from a man aged 40-49 years with chronic myeloid leukemia. Some clones in this sample may be carry-over from other donors' samples. Both conserved end residues are part of each CDR3. D genes are given only for firm matches. Size tells how often a clone was seen (once, few, many) or the class of an expanded clone, and some rows leave it out.

>.|TRBJ2-5|.|TRBV11-2
CASSLAAGGETQYF
TGTGCCAGCAGCTTAGCGGCAGGCGGGGAGACCCAGTACTTC
>.|TRBJ1-2|.|TRBV7-2
CASSLVGGAEEGYTF
TGTGCCAGCAGCTTAGTCGGTGGGGCAGAGGAGGGCTACACCTTC
>.|TRBJ1-3|.|TRBV28
CASSLGHISGNTIYF
TGTGCCAGCAGTCTGGGACATATCTCTGGAAACACCATATATTTT
>TRBD1|TRBJ1-5|.|TRBV15
CATSRDFRTGGDQPQHF
TGTGCCACCAGCAGAGATTTCAGGACAGGGGGGGATCAGCCCCAGCATTTT
>.|TRBJ2-7|few|TRBV6-5
CASKGGSYEQYF
TGTGCCAGCAAGGGGGGCTCCTACGAGCAGTACTTC
>.|TRBJ2-7|once|TRBV4-2
CAVGGVYEQYF
TGTGCCGTAGGAGGAGTCTACGAGCAGTACTTC
>.|TRBJ2-2|.|TRBV5-1
CASSSDSQRYTGELFF
TGCGCCAGCAGCTCAGACAGTCAGAGGTACACCGGGGAGCTGTTTTTT
>TRBD1|TRBJ2-1|.|TRBV19
CASNSGTGVYNEQFF
TGTGCCAGTAATTCCGGGACAGGGGTCTACAATGAGCAGTTCTTC
>.|TRBJ1-2|.|TRBV6-1
CASSEYYTENYGYTF
TGTGCCAGCAGTGAATATTATACGGAGAACTATGGCTACACCTTC
>TRBD1|TRBJ1-5|.|TRBV28
CASSLFRGSNQPQHF
TGTGCCAGCAGTTTATTCAGGGGGAGCAATCAGCCCCAGCATTTT
>.|TRBJ2-6|.|TRBV6-1
CASSLTGANVLTF
TGTGCCAGCAGTTTAACTGGGGCCAACGTCCTGACTTTC
>.|TRBJ2-3|.|TRBV5-6
CASSTGRVTDTQYF
TGTGCCAGCAGCACGGGACGGGTCACAGATACGCAGTATTTT
>.|TRBJ1-5|few|TRBV6-1
CAILGGWNQPQHF
TGTGCCATTCTCGGGGGTTGGAATCAGCCCCAGCATTTT
>TRBD1|TRBJ1-1|.|TRBV28
CASRLPTGGNTEAFF
TGTGCCAGCAGACTCCCTACAGGGGGGAACACTGAAGCTTTCTTT
>.|TRBJ1-1|.|TRBV19
CASSNEGSSTEAFF
TGTGCCAGTAGTAATGAGGGATCGAGCACTGAAGCTTTCTTT
>TRBD1|TRBJ2-1|.|TRBV11-3
CASRGTGHVMEQFF
TGTGCCAGCAGGGGGACAGGGCACGTTATGGAGCAGTTCTTC
>.|TRBJ1-1|.|TRBV19
CASRGPPQNTEAFF
TGTGCCAGTAGGGGACCACCACAGAACACTGAAGCTTTCTTT
>.|TRBJ2-3|.|TRBV5-1
CASSLRGRSTDTQYF
TGCGCCAGCAGCCTGCGAGGGCGAAGCACAGATACGCAGTATTTT
>TRBD2|TRBJ2-7|.|TRBV29-1
CSVVPAGGSSYEQYF
TGCAGCGTAGTTCCCGCCGGGGGGAGCTCCTACGAGCAGTACTTC
>.|TRBJ2-6|.|TRBV25-1
CASSDPRSGANVLTF
TGTGCCAGCAGTGACCCTCGCTCTGGGGCCAACGTCCTGACTTTC
>.|TRBJ2-7|.|TRBV20-1
CSADTAYEQYF
TGCAGTGCTGACACCGCCTACGAGCAGTACTTC
>.|TRBJ1-2|.|TRBV7-6
CASSPWGDHGYGYTF
TGTGCCAGCAGCCCCTGGGGGGACCATGGCTATGGCTACACCTTC
>.|TRBJ1-2|.|TRBV19
CASKTEDYGYTF
TGTGCCAGTAAAACGGAGGATTATGGCTACACCTTC
>.|TRBJ2-5|once|TRBV7-9
CASSAGATWETQYF
TGTGCCAGCAGCGCCGGGGCAACGTGGGAGACCCAGTACTTC
>.|TRBJ1-2|once|TRBV29-1
CSAGGSHGYTF
TGCAGCGCTGGGGGTTCCCATGGCTACACCTTC
>.|TRBJ1-1|.|TRBV5-4
CASSLKMENTEAFF
TGTGCCAGCAGCTTGAAAATGGAGAACACTGAAGCTTTCTTT
>.|TRBJ2-1|.|TRBV5-8
CASSPEGSYNEQFF
TGTGCCAGCAGCCCCGAGGGCTCCTACAATGAGCAGTTCTTC
>TRBD1|TRBJ1-2|.|TRBV28
CASSSGTVYGYTF
TGTGCCAGCAGCTCCGGGACAGTCTATGGCTACACCTTC
>.|TRBJ1-1|.|TRBV7-9
CASSRGGGRGPRAFF
TGTGCCAGCAGCCGCGGGGGGGGCAGGGGACCGAGAGCTTTCTTT
>.|TRBJ2-1|.|TRBV6-1
CASSKGSGSYYNEQFF
TGTGCCAGCAGTAAAGGTAGCGGCTCCTACTACAATGAGCAGTTCTTC
>TRBD1|TRBJ1-4|.|TRBV6-5
CASSRQGAVEKLFF
TGTGCCAGCAGTCGACAGGGAGCAGTTGAAAAACTGTTTTTT
>.|TRBJ2-7|.|TRBV7-8
CASSLAGSLPTYEQYF
TGTGCCAGCAGCTTAGCGGGGTCCTTACCGACCTACGAGCAGTACTTC
>.|TRBJ1-4|.|TRBV28
CASSLWGRRDEKLFF
TGTGCCAGCAGTTTATGGGGGCGCCGGGATGAAAAACTGTTTTTT
>.|TRBJ2-2|.|TRBV2
CASSRPPGELFF
TGTGCCAGCAGCAGGCCCCCGGGGGAGCTGTTTTTT
>TRBD1|TRBJ1-4|.|TRBV11-2
CASSLGPSGTGNEKLFF
TGTGCCAGCAGCTTAGGCCCTTCGGGGACAGGAAATGAAAAACTGTTTTTT
>.|TRBJ1-5|.|TRBV9
CASSVGAGMEQPQHF
TGTGCCAGCAGCGTAGGTGCAGGGATGGAACAGCCCCAGCATTTT
>TRBD2|TRBJ2-2|.|TRBV2
CASLGGVGTGELFF
TGTGCCAGCCTGGGGGGGGTCGGGACCGGGGAGCTGTTTTTT
>.|TRBJ2-1|.|TRBV7-9
CASSPEALEYNEQFF
TGTGCCAGCAGCCCAGAGGCCCTAGAGTACAATGAGCAGTTCTTC
>.|TRBJ1-1|.|TRBV6-5
CASSYLTEAFF
TGTGCCAGCAGTTATTTAACTGAAGCTTTCTTT
>TRBD1|TRBJ1-6|.|TRBV6-5
CASRGQGRGSPLHF
TGTGCCAGCAGAGGACAGGGTAGGGGGTCACCCCTCCACTTT
>TRBD1|TRBJ1-5|.|TRBV11-3
CASSFNDRGSSQPQHF
TGTGCCAGCAGCTTTAACGACAGGGGGTCGAGTCAGCCCCAGCATTTT
>.|TRBJ2-7|.|TRBV11-3
CASSSHRVEQYF
TGTGCCAGCAGCTCCCACAGGGTCGAGCAGTACTTC
>TRBD1|TRBJ2-7|.|TRBV6-1
CASTLGQNEQYF
TGTGCCAGCACTCTGGGACAGAACGAGCAGTACTTC
>.|TRBJ1-5|.|TRBV25-1
CASSESGGSYQPQHF
TGTGCCAGCAGTGAATCCGGGGGGTCGTATCAGCCCCAGCATTTT
>TRBD1|TRBJ2-4|.|TRBV19
CASSWATGGLLAKNIQYF
TGTGCCAGTAGTTGGGCTACAGGGGGCCTATTAGCCAAAAACATTCAGTACTTC